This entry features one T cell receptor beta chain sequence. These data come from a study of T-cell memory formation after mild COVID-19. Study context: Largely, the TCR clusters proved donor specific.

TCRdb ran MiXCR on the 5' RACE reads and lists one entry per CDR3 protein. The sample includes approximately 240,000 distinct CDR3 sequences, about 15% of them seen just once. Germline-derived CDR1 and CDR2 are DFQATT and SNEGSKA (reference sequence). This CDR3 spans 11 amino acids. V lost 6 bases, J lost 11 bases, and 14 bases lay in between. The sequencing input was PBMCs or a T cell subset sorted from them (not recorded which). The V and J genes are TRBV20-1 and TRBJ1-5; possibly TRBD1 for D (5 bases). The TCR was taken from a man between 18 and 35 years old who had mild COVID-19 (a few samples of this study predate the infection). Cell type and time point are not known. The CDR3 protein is CSASDGRAQHF. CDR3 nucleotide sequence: TGCAGTGCCTCCGACGGCAGGGCCCAGCATTTT.